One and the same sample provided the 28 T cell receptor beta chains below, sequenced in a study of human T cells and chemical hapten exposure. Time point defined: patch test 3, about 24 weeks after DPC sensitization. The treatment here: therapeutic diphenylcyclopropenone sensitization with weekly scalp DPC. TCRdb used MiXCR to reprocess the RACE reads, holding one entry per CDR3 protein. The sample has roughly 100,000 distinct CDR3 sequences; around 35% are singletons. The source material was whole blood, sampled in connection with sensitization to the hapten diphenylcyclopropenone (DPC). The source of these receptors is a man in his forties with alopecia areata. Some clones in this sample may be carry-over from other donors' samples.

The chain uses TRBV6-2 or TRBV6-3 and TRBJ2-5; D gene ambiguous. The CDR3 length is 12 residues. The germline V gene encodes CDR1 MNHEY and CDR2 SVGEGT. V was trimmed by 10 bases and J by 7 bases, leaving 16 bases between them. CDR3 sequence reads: CATSETLGTQYF. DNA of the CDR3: TGTGCCACCTCTGAAACCTTGGGGACCCAGTACTTC.

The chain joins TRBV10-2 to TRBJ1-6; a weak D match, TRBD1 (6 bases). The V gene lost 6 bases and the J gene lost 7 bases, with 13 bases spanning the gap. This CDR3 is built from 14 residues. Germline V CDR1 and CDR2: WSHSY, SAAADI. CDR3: CASSGGARNSPLHF. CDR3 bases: TGCGCCAGCAGCGGGGGGGCTCGGAATTCACCCCTCCACTTT.

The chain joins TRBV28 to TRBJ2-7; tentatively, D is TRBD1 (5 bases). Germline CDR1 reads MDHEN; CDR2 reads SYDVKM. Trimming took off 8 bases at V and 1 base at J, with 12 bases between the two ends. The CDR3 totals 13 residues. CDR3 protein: CASRETASYEQYV. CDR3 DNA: TGTGCCAGCCGTGAGACAGCGTCCTACGAGCAGTACGTC.

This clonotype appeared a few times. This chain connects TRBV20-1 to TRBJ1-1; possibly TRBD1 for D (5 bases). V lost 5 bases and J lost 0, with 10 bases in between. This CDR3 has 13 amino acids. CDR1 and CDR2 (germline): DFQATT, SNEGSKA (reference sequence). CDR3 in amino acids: CSAAWGMNTEAFF. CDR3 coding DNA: TGCAGTGCTGCCTGGGGGATGAACACTGAAGCTTTCTTT.

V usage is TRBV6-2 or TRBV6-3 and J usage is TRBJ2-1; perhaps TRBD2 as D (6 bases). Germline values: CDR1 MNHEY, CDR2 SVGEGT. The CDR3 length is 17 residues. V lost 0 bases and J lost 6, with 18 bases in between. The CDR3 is CASSYSGLPRVSNEQFF. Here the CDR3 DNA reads TGTGCCAGCAGTTACTCGGGACTCCCAAGGGTTAGCAATGAGCAGTTCTTC.

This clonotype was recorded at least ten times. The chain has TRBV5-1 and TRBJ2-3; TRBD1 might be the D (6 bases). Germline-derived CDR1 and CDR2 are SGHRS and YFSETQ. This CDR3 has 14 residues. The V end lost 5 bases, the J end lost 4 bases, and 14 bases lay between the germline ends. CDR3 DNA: TGCGCCAGCAGTTTTGACAGGTCTGCAGATACGCAGTATTTT. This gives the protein CASSFDRSADTQYF.

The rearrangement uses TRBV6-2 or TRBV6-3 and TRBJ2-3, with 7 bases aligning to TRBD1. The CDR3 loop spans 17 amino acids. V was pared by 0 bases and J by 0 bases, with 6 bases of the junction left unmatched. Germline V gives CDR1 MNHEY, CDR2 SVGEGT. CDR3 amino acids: CASSYSPGTVSTDTQYF. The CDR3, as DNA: TGTGCCAGCAGTTACTCACCCGGGACAGTTAGCACAGATACGCAGTATTTT.

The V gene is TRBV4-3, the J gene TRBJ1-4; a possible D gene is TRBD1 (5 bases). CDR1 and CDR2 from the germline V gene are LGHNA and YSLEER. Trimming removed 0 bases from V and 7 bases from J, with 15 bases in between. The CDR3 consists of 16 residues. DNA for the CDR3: TGCGCCAGCAGCCAAGAACACAGCTTTAGGGGTGAAAAACTGTTTTTT. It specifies CASSQEHSFRGEKLFF.

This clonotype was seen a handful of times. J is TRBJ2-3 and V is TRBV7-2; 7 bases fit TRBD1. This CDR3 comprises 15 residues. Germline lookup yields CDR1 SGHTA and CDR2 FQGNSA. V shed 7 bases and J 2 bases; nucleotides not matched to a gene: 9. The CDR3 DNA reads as TGTGCCAGCACTTACTCCGGGACAGCCACAGATACGCAGTATTTT. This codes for CASTYSGTATDTQYF.

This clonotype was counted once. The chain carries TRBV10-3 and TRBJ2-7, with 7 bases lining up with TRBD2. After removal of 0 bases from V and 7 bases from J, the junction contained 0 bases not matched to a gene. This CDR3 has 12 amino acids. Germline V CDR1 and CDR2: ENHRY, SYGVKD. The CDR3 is CAISESGGEQYV. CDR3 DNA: TGTGCCATCAGTGAGTCGGGGGGGGAGCAGTACGTC.

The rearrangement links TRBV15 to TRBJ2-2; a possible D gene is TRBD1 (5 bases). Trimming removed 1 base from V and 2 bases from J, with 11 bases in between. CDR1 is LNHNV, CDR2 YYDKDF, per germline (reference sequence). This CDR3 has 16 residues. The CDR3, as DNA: TGTGCCACCAGCAGAGCAGGGCCATCAAACACCGGGGAGCTGTTTTTT. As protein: CATSRAGPSNTGELFF. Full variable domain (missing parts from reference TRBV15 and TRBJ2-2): DAMVIQNPRYQVTQFGKPVTLSCSQTLNHNVMYWYQQKSSQAPKLLFHYYDKDFNNEADTPDNFQSRRPNTSFCFLDIRSPGLGDTAMYLCATSRAGPSNTGELFFGEGSRLTVL.

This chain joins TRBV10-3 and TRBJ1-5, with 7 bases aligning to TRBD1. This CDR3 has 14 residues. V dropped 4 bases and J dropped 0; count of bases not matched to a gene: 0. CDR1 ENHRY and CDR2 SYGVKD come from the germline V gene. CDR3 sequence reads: CAISGQGSNQPQHF. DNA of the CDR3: TGTGCCATCAGTGGACAGGGTAGCAATCAGCCCCAGCATTTT.

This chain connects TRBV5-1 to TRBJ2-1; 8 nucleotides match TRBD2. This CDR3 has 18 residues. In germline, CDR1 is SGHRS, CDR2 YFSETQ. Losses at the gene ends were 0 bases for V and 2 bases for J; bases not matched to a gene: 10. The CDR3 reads CASSLGFRLAGTYNEQFF. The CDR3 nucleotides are TGCGCCAGCAGCTTGGGTTTCCGGTTAGCGGGGACCTACAATGAGCAGTTCTTC.

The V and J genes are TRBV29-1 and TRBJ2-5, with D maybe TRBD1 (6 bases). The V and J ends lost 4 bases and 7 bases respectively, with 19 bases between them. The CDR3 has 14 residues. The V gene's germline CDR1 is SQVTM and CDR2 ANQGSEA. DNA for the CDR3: TGCAGCGTTGTCTCCCAGGGGCCCCTCGGGACCCAGTACTTC. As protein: CSVVSQGPLGTQYF.

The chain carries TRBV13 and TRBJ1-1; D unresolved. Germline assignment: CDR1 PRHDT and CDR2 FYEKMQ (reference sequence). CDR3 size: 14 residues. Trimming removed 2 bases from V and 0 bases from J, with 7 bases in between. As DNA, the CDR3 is TGTGCCAGCAGCTTATACCAGCTGAACACTGAAGCTTTCTTT. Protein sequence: CASSLYQLNTEAFF. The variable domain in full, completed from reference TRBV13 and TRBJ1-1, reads AAGVIQSPRHLIKEKRETATLKCYPIPRHDTVYWYQQGPGQDPQFLISFYEKMQSDKGSIPDRFSAQQFSDYHSELNMSSLELGDSALYFCASSLYQLNTEAFFGQGTRLTVV.

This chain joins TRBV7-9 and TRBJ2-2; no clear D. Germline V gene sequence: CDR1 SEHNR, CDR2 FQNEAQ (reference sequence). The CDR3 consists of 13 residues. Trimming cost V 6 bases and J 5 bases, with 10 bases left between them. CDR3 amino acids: CASRPDLTGELFF. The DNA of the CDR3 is TGTGCCAGCAGACCCGACTTAACCGGGGAGCTGTTTTTT.

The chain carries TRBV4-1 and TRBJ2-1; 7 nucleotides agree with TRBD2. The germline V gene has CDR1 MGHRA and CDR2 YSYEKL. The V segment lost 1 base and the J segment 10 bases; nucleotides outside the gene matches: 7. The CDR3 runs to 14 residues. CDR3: CASSQGGRTTEQFF. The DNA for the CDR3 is TGCGCCAGCAGCCAAGGCGGGAGAACGACCGAGCAGTTCTTC.

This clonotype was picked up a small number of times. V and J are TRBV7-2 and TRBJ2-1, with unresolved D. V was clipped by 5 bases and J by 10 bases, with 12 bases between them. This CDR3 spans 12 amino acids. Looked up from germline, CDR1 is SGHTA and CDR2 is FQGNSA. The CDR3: CASSLPKREQFF. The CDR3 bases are TGTGCCAGCAGCCTGCCTAAACGGGAGCAGTTCTTC.

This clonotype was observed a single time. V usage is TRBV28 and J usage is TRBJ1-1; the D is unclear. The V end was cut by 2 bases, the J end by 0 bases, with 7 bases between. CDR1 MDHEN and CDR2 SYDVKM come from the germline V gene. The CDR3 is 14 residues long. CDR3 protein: CASSLMRLNTEAFF. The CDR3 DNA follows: TGTGCCAGCAGTTTAATGAGGCTGAACACTGAAGCTTTCTTT.

CDR3 coding DNA: TGTGCCAGCAGCCAAGGGGACAGTAAATCTCCCCTCCACTTT. As protein: CASSQGDSKSPLHF. The chain combines TRBV3-1 with TRBJ1-6, with TRBD1 identical over 7 bases. J was trimmed by 13 bases and V by 1 base; bases with no gene match: 7. This CDR3 comprises 14 residues. The V gene's germline CDR1 is LGHDT and CDR2 YNNKEL (reference sequence).

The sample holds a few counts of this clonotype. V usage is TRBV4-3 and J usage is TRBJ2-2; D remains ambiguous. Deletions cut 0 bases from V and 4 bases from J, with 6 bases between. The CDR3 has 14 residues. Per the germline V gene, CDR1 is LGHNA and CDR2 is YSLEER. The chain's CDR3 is CASSQDKGTGELFF. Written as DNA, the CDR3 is TGCGCCAGCAGCCAAGACAAAGGCACCGGGGAGCTGTTTTTT.

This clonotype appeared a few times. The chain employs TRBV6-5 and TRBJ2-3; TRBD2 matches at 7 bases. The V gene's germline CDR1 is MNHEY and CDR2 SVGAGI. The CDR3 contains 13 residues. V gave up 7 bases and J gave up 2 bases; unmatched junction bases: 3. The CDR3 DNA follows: TGTGCCAGCACGAGCGGGAACACAGATACGCAGTATTTT. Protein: CASTSGNTDTQYF.

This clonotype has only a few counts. The DNA for the CDR3 is TGCGCCAGCAGCCAACAGGGGGCTTCTGGAAACACCATATATTTT. Translation: CASSQQGASGNTIYF. V and J are TRBV4-3 and TRBJ1-3; 8 bases match TRBD1. Germline CDR1 reads LGHNA; CDR2 reads YSLEER. This CDR3 spans 15 amino acids. V was clipped by 2 bases and J by 1 base; unmatched bases: 1.

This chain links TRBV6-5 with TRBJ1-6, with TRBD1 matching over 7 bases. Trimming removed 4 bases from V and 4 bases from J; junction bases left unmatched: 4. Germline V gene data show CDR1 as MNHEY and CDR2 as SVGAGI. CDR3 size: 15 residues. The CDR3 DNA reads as TGTGCCAGCAGTTCAACAGGGGATTATAATTCACCCCTCCACTTT. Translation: CASSSTGDYNSPLHF.

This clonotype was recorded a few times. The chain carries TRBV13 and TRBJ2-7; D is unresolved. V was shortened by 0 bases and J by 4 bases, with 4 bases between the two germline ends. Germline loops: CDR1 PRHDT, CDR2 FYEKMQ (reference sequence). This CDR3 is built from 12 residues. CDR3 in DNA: TGTGCCAGCAGCTTAGGGGTATACGAGCAGTACGTC. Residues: CASSLGVYEQYV.

The CDR3, as DNA: TGCAGTGCTACGGGACAGGGTAACAATCAGCCCCAGCATTTT. It is translated as CSATGQGNNQPQHF. The rearrangement uses TRBV20-1 and TRBJ1-5; 9 nucleotides align to TRBD1. CDR1 and CDR2 (germline): DFQATT, SNEGSKA (reference sequence). CDR3 length: 14 amino acids. The J segment lost 3 bases and the V segment lost 4 bases, leaving 4 bases of the junction unmatched.

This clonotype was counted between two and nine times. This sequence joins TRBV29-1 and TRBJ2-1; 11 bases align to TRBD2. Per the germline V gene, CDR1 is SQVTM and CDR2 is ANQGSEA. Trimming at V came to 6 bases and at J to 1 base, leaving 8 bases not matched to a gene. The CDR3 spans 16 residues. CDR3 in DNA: TGCAGCGTCCCCGGGACTAGCGGAGGATCCTACAATGAGCAGTTCTTC. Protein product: CSVPGTSGGSYNEQFF.

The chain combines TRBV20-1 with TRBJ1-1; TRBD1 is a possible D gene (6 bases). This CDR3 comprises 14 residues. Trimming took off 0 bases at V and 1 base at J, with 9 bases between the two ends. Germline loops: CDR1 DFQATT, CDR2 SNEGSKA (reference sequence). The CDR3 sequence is CSAREDRANTEAFF. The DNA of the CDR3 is TGCAGTGCTAGAGAGGACAGAGCGAACACTGAAGCTTTCTTT.